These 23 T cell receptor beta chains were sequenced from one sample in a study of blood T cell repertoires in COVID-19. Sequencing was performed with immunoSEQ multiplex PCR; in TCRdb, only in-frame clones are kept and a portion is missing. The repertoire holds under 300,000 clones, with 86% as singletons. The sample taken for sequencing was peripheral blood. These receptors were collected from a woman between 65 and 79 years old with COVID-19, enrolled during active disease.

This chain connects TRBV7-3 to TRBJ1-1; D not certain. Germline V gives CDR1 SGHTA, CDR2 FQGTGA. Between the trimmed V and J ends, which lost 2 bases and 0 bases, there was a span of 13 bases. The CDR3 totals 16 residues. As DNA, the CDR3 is TGTGCCAGCAGCTTAGTTTACGGCAGGATGAACACTGAAGCTTTCTTT. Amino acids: CASSLVYGRMNTEAFF.

CDR3 sequence (DNA): TGTGCCAGCAGCTATCAGGGCGGCACCGGGGAGCTGTTTTTT. It codes for CASSYQGGTGELFF. The J gene is TRBJ2-2, the V gene TRBV7-9; tentatively, D is TRBD1 (5 bases). Trimming took off 4 bases at V and 4 bases at J, with 10 bases between the two ends. The V gene's germline CDR1 is SEHNR and CDR2 FQNEAQ (reference sequence). The CDR3 runs to 14 residues.

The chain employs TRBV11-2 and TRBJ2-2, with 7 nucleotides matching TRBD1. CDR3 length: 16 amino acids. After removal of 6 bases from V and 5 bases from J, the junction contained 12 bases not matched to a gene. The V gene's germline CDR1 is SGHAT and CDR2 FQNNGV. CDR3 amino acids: CASRPLEGGGTGELFF. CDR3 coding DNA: TGTGCCAGCAGACCACTCGAAGGGGGCGGGACCGGGGAGCTGTTTTTT.

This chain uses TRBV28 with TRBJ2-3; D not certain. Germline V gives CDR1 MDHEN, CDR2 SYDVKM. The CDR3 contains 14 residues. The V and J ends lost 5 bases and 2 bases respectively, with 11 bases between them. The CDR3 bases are TGTGCCAGCAGTAGCCCCTACCCCACAGATACGCAGTATTTT. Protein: CASSSPYPTDTQYF.

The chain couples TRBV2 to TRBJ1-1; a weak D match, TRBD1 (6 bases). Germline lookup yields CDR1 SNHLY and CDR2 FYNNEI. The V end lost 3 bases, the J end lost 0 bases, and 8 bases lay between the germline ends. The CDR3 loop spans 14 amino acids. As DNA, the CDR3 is TGTGCCAGCAGTGAGACAGGCCTGAACACTGAAGCTTTCTTT. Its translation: CASSETGLNTEAFF.

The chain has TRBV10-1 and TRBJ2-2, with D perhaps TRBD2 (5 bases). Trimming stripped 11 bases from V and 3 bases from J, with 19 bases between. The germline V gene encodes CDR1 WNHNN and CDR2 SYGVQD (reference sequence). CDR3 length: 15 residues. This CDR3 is CAGPQRRADTGELFF. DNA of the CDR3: TGCGCCGGACCTCAACGGCGGGCCGACACCGGGGAGCTGTTTTTT.

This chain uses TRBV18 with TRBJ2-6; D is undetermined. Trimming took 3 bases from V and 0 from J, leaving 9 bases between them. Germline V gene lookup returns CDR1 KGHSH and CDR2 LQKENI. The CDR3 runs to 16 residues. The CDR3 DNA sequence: TGTGCCAGCTCACCCCTTTCGGGCTCTGGGGCCAACGTCCTGACTTTC. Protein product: CASSPLSGSGANVLTF. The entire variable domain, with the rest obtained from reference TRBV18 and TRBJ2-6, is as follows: NAGVMQNPRHLVRRRGQEARLRCSPMKGHSHVYWYRQLPEEGLKFMVYLQKENIIDESGMPKERFSAEFPKEGPSILRIQQVVRGDSAAYFCASSPLSGSGANVLTFGAGSRLTVL.

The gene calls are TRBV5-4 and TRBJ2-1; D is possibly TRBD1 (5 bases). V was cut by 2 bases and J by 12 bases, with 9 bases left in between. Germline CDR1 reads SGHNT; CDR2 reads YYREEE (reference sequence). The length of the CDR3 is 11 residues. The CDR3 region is CASSFQGVQFF. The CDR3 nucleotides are TGTGCCAGCAGCTTCCAGGGCGTGCAGTTCTTC.

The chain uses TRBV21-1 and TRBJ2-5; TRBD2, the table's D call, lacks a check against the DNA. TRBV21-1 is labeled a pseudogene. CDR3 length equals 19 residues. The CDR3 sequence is CASSTSGTSGGTRQETQYF. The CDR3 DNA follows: TGTGCCAGCAGCACCTCCGGGACTAGCGGGGGGACAAGGCAAGAGACCCAGTACTTC.

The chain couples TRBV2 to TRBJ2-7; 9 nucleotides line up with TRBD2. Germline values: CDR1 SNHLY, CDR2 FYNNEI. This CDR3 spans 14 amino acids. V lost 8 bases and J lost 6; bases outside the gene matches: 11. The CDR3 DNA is TGTGCCAGCTCATTTGGCGGGGGGGCTAGCGAGCAGTACTTC. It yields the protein CASSFGGGASEQYF.

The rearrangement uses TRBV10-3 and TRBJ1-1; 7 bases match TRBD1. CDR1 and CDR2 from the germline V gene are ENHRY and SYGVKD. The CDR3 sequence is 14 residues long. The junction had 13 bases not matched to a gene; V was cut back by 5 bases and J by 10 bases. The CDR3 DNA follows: TGTGCCATCAGTAGCGGACAGGAGTTGTCTGCAGCTTTCTTT. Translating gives CAISSGQELSAAFF.

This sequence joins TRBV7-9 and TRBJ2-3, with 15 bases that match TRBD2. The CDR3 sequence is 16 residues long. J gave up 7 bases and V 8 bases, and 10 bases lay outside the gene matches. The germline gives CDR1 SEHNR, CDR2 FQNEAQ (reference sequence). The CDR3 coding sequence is TGTGCCAGCCAGGGGACTAGCGGGGGGTCCCCCCATACGCAGTATTTT. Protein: CASQGTSGGSPHTQYF.

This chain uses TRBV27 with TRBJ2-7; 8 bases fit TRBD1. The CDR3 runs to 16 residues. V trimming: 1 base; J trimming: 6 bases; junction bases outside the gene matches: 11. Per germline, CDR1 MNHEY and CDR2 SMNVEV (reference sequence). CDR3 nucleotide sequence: TGTGCCAGCAGTTTATTCAGTGGAGACAGGGGTGGCGAGCAGTACTTC. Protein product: CASSLFSGDRGGEQYF.

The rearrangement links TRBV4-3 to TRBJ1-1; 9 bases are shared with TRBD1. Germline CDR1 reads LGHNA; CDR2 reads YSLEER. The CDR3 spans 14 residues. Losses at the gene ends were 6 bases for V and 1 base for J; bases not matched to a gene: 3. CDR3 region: CASSPGQGNTEAFF. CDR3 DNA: TGCGCCAGCAGTCCGGGACAGGGGAACACTGAAGCTTTCTTT.

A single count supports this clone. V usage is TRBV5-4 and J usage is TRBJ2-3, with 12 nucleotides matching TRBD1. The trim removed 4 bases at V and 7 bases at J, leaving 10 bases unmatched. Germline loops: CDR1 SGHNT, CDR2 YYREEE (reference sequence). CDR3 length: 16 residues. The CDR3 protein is CASSPGTGGMSNTQYF. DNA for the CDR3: TGTGCCAGCAGCCCGGGGACAGGGGGCATGAGTAATACGCAGTATTTT.

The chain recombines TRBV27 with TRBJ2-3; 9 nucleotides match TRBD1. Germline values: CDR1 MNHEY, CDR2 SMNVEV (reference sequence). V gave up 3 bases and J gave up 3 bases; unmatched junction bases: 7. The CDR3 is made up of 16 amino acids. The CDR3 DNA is TGTGCCAGCAGTTTGATAACAGGGGGCGAGACAGATACGCAGTATTTT. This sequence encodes CASSLITGGETDTQYF.

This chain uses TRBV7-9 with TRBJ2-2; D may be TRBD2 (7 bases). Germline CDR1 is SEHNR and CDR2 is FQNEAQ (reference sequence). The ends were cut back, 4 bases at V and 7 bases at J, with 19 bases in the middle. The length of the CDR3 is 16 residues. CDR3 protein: CASSYNPGGQNGELFF. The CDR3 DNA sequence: TGTGCCAGCAGCTATAACCCCGGGGGGCAAAACGGGGAGCTGTTTTTT.

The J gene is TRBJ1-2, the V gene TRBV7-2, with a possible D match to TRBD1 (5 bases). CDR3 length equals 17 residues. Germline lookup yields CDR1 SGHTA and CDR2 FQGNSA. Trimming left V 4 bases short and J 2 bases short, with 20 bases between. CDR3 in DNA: TGTGCCAGCAGCTCCCGGGCGGGGGAGGTTTCGAACTATGGCTACACCTTC. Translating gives CASSSRAGEVSNYGYTF.

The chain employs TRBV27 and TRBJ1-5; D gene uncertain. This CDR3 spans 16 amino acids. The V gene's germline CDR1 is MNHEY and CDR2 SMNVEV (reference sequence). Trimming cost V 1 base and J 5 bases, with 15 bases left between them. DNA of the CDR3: TGTGCCAGCAGTTTATATCCCCCCAGGCGAGATCAGCCCCAGCATTTT. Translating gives CASSLYPPRRDQPQHF.

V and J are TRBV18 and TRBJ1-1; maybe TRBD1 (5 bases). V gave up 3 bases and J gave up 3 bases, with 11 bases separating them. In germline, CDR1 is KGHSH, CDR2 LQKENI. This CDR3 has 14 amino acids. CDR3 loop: CASSPLGADTEAFF. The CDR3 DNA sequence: TGTGCCAGCTCACCGCTAGGGGCGGACACTGAAGCTTTCTTT. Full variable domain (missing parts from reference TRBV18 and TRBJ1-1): NAGVMQNPRHLVRRRGQEARLRCSPMKGHSHVYWYRQLPEEGLKFMVYLQKENIIDESGMPKERFSAEFPKEGPSILRIQQVVRGDSAAYFCASSPLGADTEAFFGQGTRLTVV.

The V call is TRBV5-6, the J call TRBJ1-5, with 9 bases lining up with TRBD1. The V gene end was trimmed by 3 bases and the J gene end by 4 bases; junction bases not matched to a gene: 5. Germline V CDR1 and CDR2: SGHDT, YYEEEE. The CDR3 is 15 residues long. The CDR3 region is CASSSIGTGNQPQHF. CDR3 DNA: TGTGCCAGCAGCTCAATTGGGACAGGGAATCAGCCCCAGCATTTT.

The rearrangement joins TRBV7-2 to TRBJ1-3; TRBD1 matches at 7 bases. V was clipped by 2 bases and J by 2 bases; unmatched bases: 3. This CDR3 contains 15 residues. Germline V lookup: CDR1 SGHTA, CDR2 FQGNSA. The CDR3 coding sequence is TGTGCCAGCAGCTTAATGGGACAGCCTGGAAACACCATATATTTT. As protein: CASSLMGQPGNTIYF.

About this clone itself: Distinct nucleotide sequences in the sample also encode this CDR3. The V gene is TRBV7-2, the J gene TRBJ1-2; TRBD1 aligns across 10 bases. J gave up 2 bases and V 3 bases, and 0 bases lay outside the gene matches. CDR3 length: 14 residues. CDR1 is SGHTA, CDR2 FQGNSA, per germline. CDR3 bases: TGTGCCAGCAGCTTGACAGGGGGCAACTATGGCTACACCTTC. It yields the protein CASSLTGGNYGYTF.